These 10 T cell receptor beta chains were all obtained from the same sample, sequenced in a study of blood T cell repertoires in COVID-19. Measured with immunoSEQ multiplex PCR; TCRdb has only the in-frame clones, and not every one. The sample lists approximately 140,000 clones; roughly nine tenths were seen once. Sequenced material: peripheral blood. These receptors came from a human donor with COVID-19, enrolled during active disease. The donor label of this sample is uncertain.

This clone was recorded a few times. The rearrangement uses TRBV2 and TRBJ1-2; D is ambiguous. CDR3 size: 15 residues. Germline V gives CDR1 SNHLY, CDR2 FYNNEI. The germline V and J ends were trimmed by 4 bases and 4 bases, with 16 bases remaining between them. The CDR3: CASSVGGRGGYGYTF. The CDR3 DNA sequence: TGTGCCAGCAGTGTGGGTGGTCGGGGTGGCTATGGCTACACCTTC.

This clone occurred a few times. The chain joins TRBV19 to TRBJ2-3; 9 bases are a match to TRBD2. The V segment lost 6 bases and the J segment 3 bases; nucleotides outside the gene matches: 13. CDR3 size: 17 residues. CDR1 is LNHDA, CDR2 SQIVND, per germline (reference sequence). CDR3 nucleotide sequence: TGTGCCAGTAGCCCCTCGGCGGGGGGGCCGGAGACAGATACGCAGTATTTT. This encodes CASSPSAGGPETDTQYF. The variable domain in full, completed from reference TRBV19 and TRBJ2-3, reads DGGITQSPKYLFRKEGQNVTLSCEQNLNHDAMYWYRQDPGQGLRLIYYSQIVNDFQKGDIAEGYSVSREKKESFPLTVTSAQKNPTAFYLCASSPSAGGPETDTQYFGPGTRLTVL.

This CDR3 reads CASSSDRNNSPLHF. The CDR3 DNA follows: TGCGCCAGCAGCTCGGACAGAAATAATTCACCCCTCCACTTT. This chain uses TRBV5-1 with TRBJ1-6; a possible D gene is TRBD1 (6 bases). V was shortened by 3 bases and J by 5 bases, with 9 bases between the two germline ends. Germline V lookup: CDR1 SGHRS, CDR2 YFSETQ. The length of the CDR3 is 14 residues.

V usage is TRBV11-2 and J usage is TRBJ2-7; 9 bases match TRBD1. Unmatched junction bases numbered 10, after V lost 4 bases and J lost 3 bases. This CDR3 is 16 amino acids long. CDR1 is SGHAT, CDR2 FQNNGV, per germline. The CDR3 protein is CASSSHRGLFVYEQYF. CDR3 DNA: TGTGCCAGCAGCTCTCACAGGGGGCTATTCGTCTACGAGCAGTACTTC.

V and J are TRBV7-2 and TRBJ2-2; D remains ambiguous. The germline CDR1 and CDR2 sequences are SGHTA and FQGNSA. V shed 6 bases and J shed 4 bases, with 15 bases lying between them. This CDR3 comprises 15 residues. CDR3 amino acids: CASSRFDFTTGELFF. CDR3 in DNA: TGTGCCAGCAGTCGATTCGACTTCACCACCGGGGAGCTGTTTTTT. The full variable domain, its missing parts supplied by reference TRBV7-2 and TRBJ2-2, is GAGVSQSPSNKVTEKGKDVELRCDPISGHTALYWYRQSLGQGLEFLIYFQGNSAPDKSGLPSDRFSAERTGGSVSTLTIQRTQQEDSAVYLCASSRFDFTTGELFFGEGSRLTVL.

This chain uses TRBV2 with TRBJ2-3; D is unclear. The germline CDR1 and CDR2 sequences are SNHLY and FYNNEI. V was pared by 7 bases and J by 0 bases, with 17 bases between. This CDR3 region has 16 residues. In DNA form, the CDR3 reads TGTGCCAGCATCGAGCCGCGAGGATCTAGCACAGATACGCAGTATTTT. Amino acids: CASIEPRGSSTDTQYF.

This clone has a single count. CDR3: CAWSRGSSGSAGELFF. The CDR3 nucleotides are TGTGCCTGGAGTCGAGGGTCTAGCGGGAGCGCCGGGGAGCTGTTTTTT. V gene TRBV30 combines with J gene TRBJ2-2, with 10 bases that match TRBD2. CDR1 is GTSNPN, CDR2 SVGIG, per germline (reference sequence). There are 16 residues in the CDR3. After removal of 2 bases from V and 6 bases from J, the junction contained 9 bases not matched to a gene.

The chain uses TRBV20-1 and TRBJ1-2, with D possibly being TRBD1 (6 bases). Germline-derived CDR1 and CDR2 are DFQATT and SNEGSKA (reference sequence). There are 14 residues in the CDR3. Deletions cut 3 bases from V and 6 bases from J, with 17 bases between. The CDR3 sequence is CSASATTGIHGYTF. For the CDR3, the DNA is TGCAGTGCTAGTGCCACAACAGGGATCCATGGCTACACCTTC.

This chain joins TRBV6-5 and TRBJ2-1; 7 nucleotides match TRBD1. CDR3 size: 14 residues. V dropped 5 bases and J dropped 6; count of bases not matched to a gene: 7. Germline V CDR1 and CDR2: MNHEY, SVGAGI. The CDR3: CASSNRDSLNEQFF. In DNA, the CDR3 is TGTGCCAGCAGTAACCGGGACAGTCTCAATGAGCAGTTCTTC.

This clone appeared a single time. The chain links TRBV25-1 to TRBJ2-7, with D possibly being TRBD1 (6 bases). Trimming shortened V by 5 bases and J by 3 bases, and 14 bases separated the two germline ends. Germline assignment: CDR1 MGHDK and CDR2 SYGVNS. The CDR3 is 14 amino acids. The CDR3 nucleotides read TGTGCCAGCAGTTCAACAGGGCCAAACTACGAGCAGTACTTC. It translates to CASSSTGPNYEQYF.